Each of the 31 T cell receptor beta chains below was sequenced from the same sample in a study of blood T cell repertoires in COVID-19. The data were produced by immunoSEQ multiplex PCR, yet TCRdb's version contains in-frame clones alone and is incomplete. The sample consists of roughly 290,000 clones, roughly 90% of them appearing once. Sequenced input: peripheral blood. These TCRs come from a woman aged 25 to 45 with COVID-19, enrolled during active disease.

Written as DNA, the CDR3 is TGCGCCAGCAGAGGGGTCGCAGGGGACACAGATACGCAGTATTTT. This encodes CASRGVAGDTDTQYF. V is TRBV5-1 and J is TRBJ2-3; possible D gene TRBD1, 6 bases. The ends were cut back, 5 bases at V and 2 bases at J, with 15 bases in the middle. The V gene's germline CDR1 is SGHRS and CDR2 YFSETQ. The CDR3 length is 15 residues.

The gene calls are TRBV10-3 and TRBJ2-3, with 9 positions matching TRBD2. CDR1 is ENHRY and CDR2 is SYGVKD in the germline V gene. V gave up 0 bases and J gave up 2 bases; unmatched junction bases: 6. The CDR3 extends over 17 amino acids. The CDR3 loop is CAISESSGRSPTDTQYF. The CDR3 region has the DNA TGTGCCATCAGTGAGTCTAGCGGGAGATCCCCCACAGATACGCAGTATTTT.

V is TRBV2 and J is TRBJ2-1; a possible D gene is TRBD2 (5 bases). Per germline, CDR1 SNHLY and CDR2 FYNNEI. V was clipped by 6 bases and J by 10 bases, with 22 bases between them. The CDR3 length is 15 residues. CDR3 residues: CASSHMSYRDGEQFF. The CDR3 bases are TGTGCCAGCAGCCATATGAGCTATCGGGATGGGGAGCAGTTCTTC.

Comment on this clone: This sample also contains other DNA sequences that code for the same CDR3. The chain combines TRBV6-2 or TRBV6-3 with TRBJ2-3; 13 nucleotides match TRBD2. Germline values: CDR1 MNHEY, CDR2 SVGEGT. The CDR3 loop spans 16 amino acids. Trimming removed 6 bases from V and 3 bases from J; junction bases left unmatched: 6. CDR3 loop: CASSLRLAGGTDTQYF. The DNA of the CDR3 is TGTGCCAGCAGCCTCAGACTAGCGGGAGGAACAGATACGCAGTATTTT.

This sequence joins TRBV14 and TRBJ1-2; D is ambiguous. There are 15 residues in the CDR3. Deletions cut 2 bases from V and 5 bases from J, with 15 bases between. The germline CDR1 and CDR2 sequences are SGHDN and FVKESK. The CDR3 bases are TGTGCCAGCAGCCAAAAACCCCGCAGTGTTTATGGCTACACCTTC. Protein sequence: CASSQKPRSVYGYTF.

The V call is TRBV4-1, the J call TRBJ2-3; 11 nucleotides agree with TRBD2. J lost 2 bases, V lost 1 base, and 11 bases had no gene match. Germline V gives CDR1 MGHRA, CDR2 YSYEKL. The CDR3 has 19 amino acids. CDR3 region: CASSQGALAGAKLTDTQYF. The DNA for the CDR3 is TGCGCCAGCAGCCAAGGTGCACTAGCGGGAGCGAAACTCACAGATACGCAGTATTTT.

The rearrangement uses TRBV5-4 and TRBJ1-1; D is uncertain. Trimming took off 4 bases at V and 1 base at J, with 11 bases between the two ends. This CDR3 has 14 residues. The germline gives CDR1 SGHNT, CDR2 YYREEE (reference sequence). CDR3 sequence (DNA): TGTGCCAGCAGCCCCCGAGGTGAGAACACTGAAGCTTTCTTT. This sequence encodes CASSPRGENTEAFF.

The rearrangement links TRBV7-8 to TRBJ2-7, with 9 bases matching TRBD1. CDR1 and CDR2 (germline): SGHVS, FQNEAQ. Trimming cost V 1 base and J 4 bases; bases outside gene matches: 5. The CDR3 is 15 amino acids. The CDR3 nucleotides are TGTGCCAGCAGCTTAGGCACAGGGGGCATATACGAGCAGTACTTC. It is translated as CASSLGTGGIYEQYF.

This sequence joins TRBV19 and TRBJ2-1, with 7 nucleotides matching TRBD2. V shed 4 bases and J 6 bases; nucleotides not matched to a gene: 12. CDR1 and CDR2 (germline): LNHDA, SQIVND (reference sequence). This CDR3 comprises 16 residues. The CDR3 nucleotides read TGTGCCAGTAGTACCCCCCCACAGCGGGACGGCAATGAGCAGTTCTTC. This translates into CASSTPPQRDGNEQFF.

The chain carries TRBV24-1 and TRBJ2-3, with 10 bases aligning to TRBD2. The CDR3 consists of 17 residues. The V and J ends lost 1 base and 4 bases, in that order; junction bases with no gene match: 7. The germline CDR1 and CDR2 sequences are KGHDR and SFDVKD. The DNA for the CDR3 is TGTGCCACCAGTGATTTCGAGGCTAGCGGGAGCCCAGATACGCAGTATTTT. Amino acids: CATSDFEASGSPDTQYF.

The rearrangement joins TRBV9 to TRBJ2-7; a possible D gene is TRBD2 (6 bases). The length of the CDR3 is 14 residues. The germline CDR1 and CDR2 sequences are SGDLS and YYNGEE. Trimming cost V 3 bases and J 6 bases, with 16 bases left between them. CDR3: CASSGRGPVSEQYF. The CDR3 bases are TGTGCCAGCAGCGGGAGGGGTCCGGTCTCCGAGCAGTACTTC.

V usage is TRBV30 and J usage is TRBJ1-5, with TRBD1 as a possible D gene (5 bases). Per germline, CDR1 GTSNPN and CDR2 SVGIG (reference sequence). V lost 5 bases and J 2 bases, leaving 10 bases between the germline ends. There are 13 residues in the CDR3. The CDR3 nucleotides read TGTGCCTGGGGCGGGGGGGGCAATCAGCCCCAGCATTTT. It codes for CAWGGGGNQPQHF.

V is TRBV27 and J is TRBJ2-3, with D unclear. The CDR3 runs 14 residues. Trimming removed 3 bases from V and 2 bases from J, with 9 bases in between. Germline V gene sequence: CDR1 MNHEY, CDR2 SMNVEV (reference sequence). The CDR3 region has the DNA TGTGCCAGCAGTTTTGGGCCAGCCACAGATACGCAGTATTTT. Translation: CASSFGPATDTQYF.

This clone was seen once. The V gene is TRBV18, the J gene TRBJ2-5, with D maybe TRBD2 (5 bases). CDR1 KGHSH and CDR2 LQKENI come from the germline V gene. Trimming removed 0 bases from V and 4 bases from J, with 9 bases in between. The CDR3 sequence is 14 residues long. CDR3 sequence: CASSPPASRETQYF. The CDR3, as DNA: TGTGCCAGCTCACCACCGGCTAGCAGAGAGACCCAGTACTTC.

This chain links TRBV14 with TRBJ2-7; 10 nucleotides line up with TRBD2. Germline values: CDR1 SGHDN, CDR2 FVKESK. J lost 6 bases, V lost 4 bases, and 9 bases had no gene match. The length of the CDR3 is 15 residues. The DNA of the CDR3 is TGTGCCAGCAGCCGCAACCTAGCGGGAGCATTCGAGCAGTACTTC. Its protein is CASSRNLAGAFEQYF.

This clone showed up just once. This chain joins TRBV4-3 and TRBJ2-7; TRBD2 agrees at 9 bases. Germline V lookup: CDR1 LGHNA, CDR2 YSLEER. The CDR3 totals 15 residues. Unmatched junction bases numbered 2, after V lost 0 bases and J lost 2 bases. The CDR3 reads CASSQEAGGAYEQYF. In DNA, the CDR3 is TGCGCCAGCAGCCAAGAGGCGGGAGGGGCCTACGAGCAGTACTTC.

The rearrangement uses TRBV6-6 and TRBJ2-3; D gene ambiguous. Trimming pared 0 bases from V and 6 bases from J, leaving 7 bases between. This CDR3 spans 13 amino acids. CDR1 MNHNY and CDR2 SVGAGI come from the germline V gene (reference sequence). The CDR3 nucleotides read TGTGCCAGCAGTTACTCGTACGCGGATACGCAGTATTTT. Protein product: CASSYSYADTQYF.

The gene calls are TRBV9 and TRBJ1-1, with D unresolved. Trimming took 7 bases from V and 1 from J, leaving 8 bases between them. Germline V lookup: CDR1 SGDLS, CDR2 YYNGEE. The CDR3 extends over 12 amino acids. The CDR3 DNA reads as TGTGCCAGCGGAGGAGGGAACACTGAAGCTTTCTTT. Translated: CASGGGNTEAFF.

The chain recombines TRBV30 with TRBJ2-7; D remains unclear. In germline, CDR1 is GTSNPN, CDR2 SVGIG (reference sequence). CDR3 size: 15 residues. V lost 2 bases to trimming and J lost 0 bases, with 14 bases between them. CDR3 loop: CAWSPTPGSSYEQYF. The CDR3 DNA is TGTGCCTGGAGTCCCACCCCGGGTAGCTCCTACGAGCAGTACTTC.

This chain links TRBV28 with TRBJ1-1, with D perhaps TRBD1 (5 bases). This CDR3 region has 16 residues. The germline V gene encodes CDR1 MDHEN and CDR2 SYDVKM. V was clipped by 3 bases and J by 0 bases, with 14 bases between them. DNA of the CDR3: TGTGCCAGCAGTTTGGGGGGGGGTTATATGAACACTGAAGCTTTCTTT. Encoded protein: CASSLGGGYMNTEAFF.

J is TRBJ2-4 and V is TRBV9; TRBD1 might be the D (7 bases). Trimming stripped 0 bases from V and 10 bases from J, with 14 bases between. The CDR3 length is 14 residues. CDR1 and CDR2 (germline): SGDLS, YYNGEE. CDR3 in amino acids: CASSVAVQGGIQYF. The CDR3 nucleotides read TGTGCCAGCAGCGTAGCGGTGCAGGGGGGTATTCAGTACTTC. Full variable domain (outside the CDR3, taken from reference TRBV9 and TRBJ2-4): DSGVTQTPKHLITATGQRVTLRCSPRSGDLSVYWYQQSLDQGLQFLIQYYNGEERAKGNILERFSAQQFPDLHSELNLSSLELGDSALYFCASSVAVQGGIQYFGAGTRLSVL.

DNA of the CDR3: TGCGCCAGCAGCCAGGGGACAGGGGGCTCTAGCTCCTACGAGCAGTACTTC. This gives the protein CASSQGTGGSSSYEQYF. The chain carries TRBV4-3 and TRBJ2-7; TRBD1 agrees at 12 bases. The V and J ends lost 3 bases and 0 bases, in that order; junction bases with no gene match: 6. The CDR3 spans 17 residues. The germline V gene has CDR1 LGHNA and CDR2 YSLEER.

The V and J genes are TRBV3-1 (or the pseudogene TRBV3-2) and TRBJ1-4; 8 positions agree with TRBD1. The V segment lost 1 base and the J segment 3 bases; nucleotides outside the gene matches: 4. Germline-derived CDR1 and CDR2 are LGHDT and YNNKEL (reference sequence). The CDR3 runs 16 residues. This CDR3 is CASSQGTGRPNEKLFF. In nucleotides, the CDR3 is TGTGCCAGCAGCCAAGGGACAGGGCGACCTAATGAAAAACTGTTTTTT.

The gene calls are TRBV4-2 and TRBJ1-2, with TRBD1 as a possible D gene (6 bases). The V and J ends lost 4 bases and 7 bases respectively, with 13 bases between them. Germline CDR1 is LGHNA and CDR2 is YNFKEQ. This CDR3 region has 13 residues. CDR3 in amino acids: CASSPGGARGYTF. The CDR3 DNA is TGTGCCAGCAGCCCTGGGGGGGCGCGTGGCTACACCTTC.

The chain carries TRBV9 and TRBJ2-1; the D gene is possibly TRBD2 (6 bases). V gave up 0 bases and J gave up 5 bases, with 12 bases separating them. The V gene's germline CDR1 is SGDLS and CDR2 YYNGEE. The CDR3 is 15 residues long. The CDR3 DNA sequence: TGTGCCAGCAGCGTAGCGGGGGAGCCTAACAATGAGCAGTTCTTC. The encoded protein is CASSVAGEPNNEQFF.

The chain links TRBV2 to TRBJ2-3, with 7 bases identical to TRBD1. V shed 7 bases, J shed 9 bases, and the junction held 16 bases outside the gene matches. CDR1 SNHLY and CDR2 FYNNEI come from the germline V gene. The CDR3 length is 15 residues. The CDR3 bases are TGTGCCAGCACCCGAAGGGGACAGAGGATGGCCACGCAGTATTTT. Protein sequence: CASTRRGQRMATQYF.

The CDR3 here is CAWSQTGVEQYF. The CDR3 DNA reads as TGTGCCTGGAGCCAAACAGGGGTCGAGCAGTACTTC. The J gene is TRBJ2-7, the V gene TRBV30; 7 bases map to TRBD1. J was trimmed by 6 bases and V by 3 bases; bases with no gene match: 5. The CDR3 totals 12 residues. Per the germline V gene, CDR1 is GTSNPN and CDR2 is SVGIG (reference sequence).

The CDR3 here is CSVLRDRGWDEQFF. As DNA, the CDR3 is TGCAGCGTTCTTCGGGACAGGGGGTGGGATGAGCAGTTCTTC. The rearrangement joins TRBV29-1 to TRBJ2-1; TRBD1 aligns across 11 bases. With 5 bases clipped from V and 8 bases from J, the junction kept 8 bases outside the gene matches. CDR3 length equals 14 residues. Germline V gene data show CDR1 as SQVTM and CDR2 as ANQGSEA.

The chain couples TRBV6-2 or TRBV6-3 to TRBJ1-5; 9 bases agree with TRBD1. Germline values: CDR1 MNHEY, CDR2 SVGEGT. V shed 4 bases and J 1 base; nucleotides not matched to a gene: 5. The CDR3 totals 16 residues. CDR3 residues: CASSSYRGPSNQPQHF. As DNA, the CDR3 is TGTGCCAGCAGTTCCTACAGGGGGCCGAGCAATCAGCCCCAGCATTTT.

This chain links TRBV11-3 with TRBJ1-1; D remains unclear. Trimming stripped 2 bases from V and 6 bases from J, with 10 bases between. CDR3 size: 13 residues. Germline CDR1 SGHNT, CDR2 YENEEA. CDR3 sequence reads: CASSLRGGAEAFF. The CDR3 region has the DNA TGTGCCAGCAGCTTACGGGGTGGCGCTGAAGCTTTCTTT.

This sequence joins TRBV7-3 and TRBJ1-3, with a tentative D call TRBD1 (6 bases). Per germline, CDR1 SGHTA and CDR2 FQGTGA. Trimming removed 3 bases at V and 0 bases at J, with 9 bases between. The CDR3 has 15 residues. CDR3: CASSLDSGSGNTIYF. DNA of the CDR3: TGTGCCAGCAGCTTGGACAGCGGCTCTGGAAACACCATATATTTT.